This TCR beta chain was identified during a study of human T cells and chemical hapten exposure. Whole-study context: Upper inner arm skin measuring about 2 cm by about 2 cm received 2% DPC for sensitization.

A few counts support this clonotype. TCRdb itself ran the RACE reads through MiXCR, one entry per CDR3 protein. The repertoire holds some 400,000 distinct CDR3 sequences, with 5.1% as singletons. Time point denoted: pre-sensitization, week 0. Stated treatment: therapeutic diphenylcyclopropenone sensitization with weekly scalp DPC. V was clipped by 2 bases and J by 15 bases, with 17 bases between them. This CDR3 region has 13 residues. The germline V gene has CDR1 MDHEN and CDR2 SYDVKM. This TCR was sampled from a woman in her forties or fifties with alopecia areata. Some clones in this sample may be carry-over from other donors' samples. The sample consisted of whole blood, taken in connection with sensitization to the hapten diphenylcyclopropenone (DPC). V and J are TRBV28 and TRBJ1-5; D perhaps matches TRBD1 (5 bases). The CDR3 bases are TGTGCCAGCAGTTTACCCTCTCTACCAGGGAGGCATTTT. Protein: CASSLPSLPGRHF.